This TCR beta chain was captured in a study of cytomegalovirus exposure and HLA in healthy donors. Study-wide results and caveats: The authors excluded some V segments, including TRBV6-2 and TRBV6-3, as indistinguishable.

The CDR3 runs to 13 residues. Germline CDR1 and CDR2: LNHNV and YYDKDF (reference sequence). The primer mix had 60 Vbeta and 13 Jbeta primers. Profiled with immunoSEQ multiplex PCR; TCRdb holds only in-frame clones, not every one. The sample lists about 90,000 clones; over 55% were seen once. This clone was observed a handful of times. Its antigen remains unknown. A junction boundary mismatches the germline segment, possibly from a read error. Sequenced: PBMCs. This receptor was identified in a woman aged 45-65 years in good health and CMV-seropositive. This chain joins TRBV15 and TRBJ2-3, with a weak D call TRBD2 (6 bases). The CDR3 DNA reads TGTGCCACCAGCAGGGGTGGAGGGAACACGCAATATTTT. This translates into CATSRGGGNTQYF. Drawing the rest from reference TRBV15 and TRBJ2-3, the complete variable domain is DAMVIQNPRYQVTQFGKPVTLSCSQTLNHNVMYWYQQKSSQAPKLLFHYYDKDFNNEADTPDNFQSRRPNTSFCFLDIRSPGLGDTAMYLCATSRGGGNTQYFGPGTRLTVL.